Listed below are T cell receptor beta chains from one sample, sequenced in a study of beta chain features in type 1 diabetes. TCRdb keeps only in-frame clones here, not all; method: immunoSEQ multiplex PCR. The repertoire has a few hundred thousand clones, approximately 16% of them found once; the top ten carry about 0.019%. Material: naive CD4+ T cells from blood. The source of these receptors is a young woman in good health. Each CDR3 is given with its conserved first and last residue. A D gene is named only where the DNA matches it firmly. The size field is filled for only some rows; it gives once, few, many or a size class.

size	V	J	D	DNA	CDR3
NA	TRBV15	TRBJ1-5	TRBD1	TGTGCCACCAGCACCAACAGGGGAAGCAATCAGCCCCAGCATTTT	CATSTNRGSNQPQHF
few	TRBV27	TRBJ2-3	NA	TGTGCCAGCAGTTTGACCCTTTTAGCGAGGAGGATCACAGATACGCAGTATTTT	CASSLTLLARRITDTQYF
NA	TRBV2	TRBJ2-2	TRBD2	TGTGCCAGCAGTGAATCTAGCGGGAGGACCGGGGAGCTGTTTTTT	CASSESSGRTGELFF
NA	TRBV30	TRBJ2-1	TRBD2	TGTGCCTGGAGGCTAGCGGGAGCTCCCAATGAGCAGTTCTTC	CAWRLAGAPNEQFF
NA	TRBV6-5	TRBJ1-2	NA	TGTGCCAGCAGTTACACTGGGCTTGGGGGCTACACCTTC	CASSYTGLGGYTF
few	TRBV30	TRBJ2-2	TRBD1	TGTGCCTGGGACCCGACAGGGCTGCACGGGGAGCTGTTTTTT	CAWDPTGLHGELFF
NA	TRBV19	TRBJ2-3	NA	TGTGCCAGTAGTATAGCCGGGATAGACACAGATACGCAGTATTTT	CASSIAGIDTDTQYF
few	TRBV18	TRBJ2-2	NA	TGTGCCAGCTCACCGATCACATCAACCGGGGAGCTGTTTTTT	CASSPITSTGELFF
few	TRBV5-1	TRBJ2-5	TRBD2	TGCGCCAGCAGCTCGGGACTAGCGGAAGAGACCCAGTACTTC	CASSSGLAEETQYF
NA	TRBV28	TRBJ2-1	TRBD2	TGTGCCAGCAGTTTATTCGTAGCGGGAGGTTACAATGAGCAGTTCTTC	CASSLFVAGGYNEQFF
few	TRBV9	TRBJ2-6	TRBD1	TGTGCCAGCAGCGCCCACGGGTGGACAGGGCCGTCAGGGGCCAACGTCCTGACTTTC	CASSAHGWTGPSGANVLTF
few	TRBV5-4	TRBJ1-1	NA	TGTGCCAGCAGCCAGCAAACAGGTAACACTGAAGCTTTCTTT	CASSQQTGNTEAFF
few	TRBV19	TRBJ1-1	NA	TGTGCCAGTGCCGACAGATTGAACACTGAAGCTTTCTTT	CASADRLNTEAFF
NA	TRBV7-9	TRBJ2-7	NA	TGTGCCAGCAGCTTAGCGACTTCCCACCTTATGACTCCTACCGACGAGCAGTACTTC	CASSLATSHLMTPTDEQYF
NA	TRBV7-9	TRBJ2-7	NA	TGTGCCAGCAGCTTGTACCAGGGGAACTACGAGCAGTACTTC	CASSLYQGNYEQYF
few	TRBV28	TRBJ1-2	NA	TGTGCCAGCAGTTGGGGGGACTCCTATGGCTACACCTTC	CASSWGDSYGYTF
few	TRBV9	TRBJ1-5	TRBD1	TGTGCCAGCAGCGTAGATGGGGACAGTAATCAGCCCCAGCATTTT	CASSVDGDSNQPQHF
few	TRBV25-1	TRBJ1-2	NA	TGTGCCAGCAGTGAGCGCTTCTATGGCTACACCTTC	CASSERFYGYTF
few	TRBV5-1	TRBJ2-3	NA	TGCGCCAGCAGCGGGACTCTAGCCGGTGAAGTTTCAGATACGCAGTATTTT	CASSGTLAGEVSDTQYF
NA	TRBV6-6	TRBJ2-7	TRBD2	TGTGCCACCGTGAGACTAGCGGAGGGGGGCGAGCAGTACTTC	CATVRLAEGGEQYF
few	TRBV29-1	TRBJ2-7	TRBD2	TGCAGCGTTGATCCGGGCGGGAGGACCTACGAGCAGTACTTC	CSVDPGGRTYEQYF
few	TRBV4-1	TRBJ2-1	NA	TGCGCCAGCAGCCAAGGGGCAGGGCCCCTCAATGAGCAGTTCTTC	CASSQGAGPLNEQFF
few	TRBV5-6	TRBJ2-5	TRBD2	TGTGCCAGCAGCTTGAATTTAGCGGGACAAGAGACCCAGTACTTC	CASSLNLAGQETQYF
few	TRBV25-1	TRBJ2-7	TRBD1	TGTGCCAGCAGTGACCCTGGACAGGTTTCCTACGAGCAGTACTTC	CASSDPGQVSYEQYF
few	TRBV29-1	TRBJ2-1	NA	TGCAGCCCCGGGACTCCCCAAACTGATGAGCAGTTCTTC	CSPGTPQTDEQFF
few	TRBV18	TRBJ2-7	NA	TGTGCCAGCTCAGAGATAATGGACGAGCAGTACTTC	CASSEIMDEQYF